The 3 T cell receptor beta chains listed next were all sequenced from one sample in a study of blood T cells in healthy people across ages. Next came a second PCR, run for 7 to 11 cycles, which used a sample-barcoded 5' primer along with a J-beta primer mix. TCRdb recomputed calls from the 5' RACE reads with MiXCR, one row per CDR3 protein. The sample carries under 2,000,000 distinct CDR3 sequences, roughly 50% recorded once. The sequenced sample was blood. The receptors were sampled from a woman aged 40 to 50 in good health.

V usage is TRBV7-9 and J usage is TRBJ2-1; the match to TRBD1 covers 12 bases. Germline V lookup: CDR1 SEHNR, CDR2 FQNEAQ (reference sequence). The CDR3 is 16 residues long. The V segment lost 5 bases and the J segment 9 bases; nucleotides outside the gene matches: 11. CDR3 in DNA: TGTGCCAGCAGCGCCTCACCTGGGACAGGGGGCAGTGAGCAGTTCTTC. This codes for CASSASPGTGGSEQFF.

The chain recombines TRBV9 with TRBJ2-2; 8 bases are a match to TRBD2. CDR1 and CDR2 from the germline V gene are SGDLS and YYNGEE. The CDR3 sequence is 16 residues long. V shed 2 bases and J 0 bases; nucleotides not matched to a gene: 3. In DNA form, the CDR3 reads TGTGCCAGCAGCGTTACTAGCGGACCGAACACCGGGGAGCTGTTTTTT. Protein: CASSVTSGPNTGELFF.

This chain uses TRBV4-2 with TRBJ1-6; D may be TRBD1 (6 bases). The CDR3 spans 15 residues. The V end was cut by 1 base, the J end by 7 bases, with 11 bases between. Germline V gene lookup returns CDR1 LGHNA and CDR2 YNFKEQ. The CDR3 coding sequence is TGTGCCAGCAGCCAAGTGGCAGGGGTGAATTCACCCCTCCACTTT. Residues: CASSQVAGVNSPLHF.